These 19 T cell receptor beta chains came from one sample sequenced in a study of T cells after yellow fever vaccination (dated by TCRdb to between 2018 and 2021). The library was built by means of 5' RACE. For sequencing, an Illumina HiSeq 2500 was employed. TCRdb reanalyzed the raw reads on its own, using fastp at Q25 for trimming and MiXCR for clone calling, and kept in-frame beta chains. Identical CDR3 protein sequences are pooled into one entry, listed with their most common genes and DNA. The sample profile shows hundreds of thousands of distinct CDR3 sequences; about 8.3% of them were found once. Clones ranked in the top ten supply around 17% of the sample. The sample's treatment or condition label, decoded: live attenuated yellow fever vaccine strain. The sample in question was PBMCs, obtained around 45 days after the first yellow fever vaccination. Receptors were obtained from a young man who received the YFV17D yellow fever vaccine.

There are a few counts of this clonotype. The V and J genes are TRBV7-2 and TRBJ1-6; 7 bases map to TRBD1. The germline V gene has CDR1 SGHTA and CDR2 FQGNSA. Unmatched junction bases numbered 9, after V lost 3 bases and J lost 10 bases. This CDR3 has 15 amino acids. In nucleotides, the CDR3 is TGTGCCAGCAGCTTCGGGGACAGAAGGCGATCACCCCTCCACTTT. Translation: CASSFGDRRRSPLHF.

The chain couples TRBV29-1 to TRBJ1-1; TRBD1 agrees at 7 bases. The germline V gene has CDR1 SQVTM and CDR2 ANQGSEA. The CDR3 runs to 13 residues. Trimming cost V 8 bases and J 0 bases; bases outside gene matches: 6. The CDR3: CSLRDSMNTEAFF. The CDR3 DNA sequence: TGCAGCCTCCGGGACAGCATGAACACTGAAGCTTTCTTT.

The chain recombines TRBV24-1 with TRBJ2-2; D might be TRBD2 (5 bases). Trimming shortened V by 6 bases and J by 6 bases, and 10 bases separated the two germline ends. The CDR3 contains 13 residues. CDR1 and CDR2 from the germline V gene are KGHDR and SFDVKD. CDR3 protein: CATSLGGSGELFF. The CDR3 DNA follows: TGTGCCACCAGTCTAGGAGGATCCGGGGAGCTGTTTTTT.

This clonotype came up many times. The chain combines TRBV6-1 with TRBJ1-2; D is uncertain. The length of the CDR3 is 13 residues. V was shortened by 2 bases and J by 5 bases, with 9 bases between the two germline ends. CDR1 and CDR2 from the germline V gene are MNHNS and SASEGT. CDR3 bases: TGTGCCAGCAGTGAACTGGTAGGATATGGCTACACCTTC. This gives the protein CASSELVGYGYTF.

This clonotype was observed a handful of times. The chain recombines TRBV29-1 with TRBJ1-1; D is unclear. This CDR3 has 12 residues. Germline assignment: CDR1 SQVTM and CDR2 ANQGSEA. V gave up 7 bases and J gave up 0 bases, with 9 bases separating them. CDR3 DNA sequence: TGCAGCGCCCTTCCGTTGAACACTGAAGCTTTCTTT. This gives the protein CSALPLNTEAFF.

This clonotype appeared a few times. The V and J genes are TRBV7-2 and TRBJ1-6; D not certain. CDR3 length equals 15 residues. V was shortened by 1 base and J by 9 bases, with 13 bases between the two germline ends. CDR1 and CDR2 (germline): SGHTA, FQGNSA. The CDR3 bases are TGTGCCAGCAGCTTAGGGGGTCTGCGGGGTTCACCCCTCCACTTT. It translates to CASSLGGLRGSPLHF.

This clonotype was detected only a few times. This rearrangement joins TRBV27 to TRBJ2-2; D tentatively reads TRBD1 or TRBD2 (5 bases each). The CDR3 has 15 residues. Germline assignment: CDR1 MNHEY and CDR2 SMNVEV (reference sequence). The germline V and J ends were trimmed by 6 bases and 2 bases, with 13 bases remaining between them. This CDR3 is CASRRPGPNTGELFF. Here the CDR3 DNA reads TGTGCCAGCAGACGACCGGGACCAAACACCGGGGAGCTGTTTTTT.

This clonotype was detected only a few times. CDR3 region: CASSLAVLETQYF. The CDR3 DNA reads TGTGCCAGCAGCTTAGCGGTGTTAGAGACCCAGTACTTC. The V gene is TRBV7-2, the J gene TRBJ2-5; D call uncertain. The CDR3 totals 13 residues. The V gene lost 0 bases and the J gene lost 4 bases, with 6 bases spanning the gap. The germline gives CDR1 SGHTA, CDR2 FQGNSA.

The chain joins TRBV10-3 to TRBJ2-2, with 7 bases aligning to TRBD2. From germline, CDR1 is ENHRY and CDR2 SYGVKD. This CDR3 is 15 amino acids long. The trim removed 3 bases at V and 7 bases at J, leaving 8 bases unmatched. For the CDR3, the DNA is TGTGCCATCAGTGAAAGGGGAGGGGAAGACGGGGAGCTGTTTTTT. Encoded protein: CAISERGGEDGELFF.

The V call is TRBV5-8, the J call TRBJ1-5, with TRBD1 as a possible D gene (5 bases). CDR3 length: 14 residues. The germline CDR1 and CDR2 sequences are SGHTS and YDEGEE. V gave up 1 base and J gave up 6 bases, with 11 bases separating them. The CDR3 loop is CASSLSGDGQPQHF. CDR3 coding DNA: TGTGCCAGCAGCTTGTCGGGGGACGGTCAGCCCCAGCATTTT.

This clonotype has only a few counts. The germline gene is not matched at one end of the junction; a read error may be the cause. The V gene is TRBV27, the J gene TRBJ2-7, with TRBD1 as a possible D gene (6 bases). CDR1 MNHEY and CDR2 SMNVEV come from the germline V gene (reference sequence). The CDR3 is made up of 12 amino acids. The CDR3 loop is CATSDRLYEQYF. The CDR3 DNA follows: TGTGCCACCAGTGACAGGCTCTACGAGCAGTACTTC.

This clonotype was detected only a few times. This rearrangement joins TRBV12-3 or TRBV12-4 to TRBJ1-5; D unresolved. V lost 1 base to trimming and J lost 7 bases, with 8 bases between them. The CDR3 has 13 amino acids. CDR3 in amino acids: CASSLGGLQPQHF. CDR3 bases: TGTGCCAGCAGTTTAGGCGGGCTCCAGCCCCAGCATTTT.

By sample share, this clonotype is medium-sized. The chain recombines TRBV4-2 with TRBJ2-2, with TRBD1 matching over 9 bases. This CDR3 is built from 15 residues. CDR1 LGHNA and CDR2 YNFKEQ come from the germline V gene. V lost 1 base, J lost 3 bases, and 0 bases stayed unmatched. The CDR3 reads CASSQGQGDTGELFF. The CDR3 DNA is TGTGCCAGCAGCCAAGGACAGGGGGACACCGGGGAGCTGTTTTTT.

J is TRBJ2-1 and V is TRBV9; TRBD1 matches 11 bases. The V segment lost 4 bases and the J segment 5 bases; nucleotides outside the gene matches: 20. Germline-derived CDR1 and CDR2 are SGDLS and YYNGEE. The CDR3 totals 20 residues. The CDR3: CASSTRTGGLLSGAHNEQFF. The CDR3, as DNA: TGTGCCAGCAGCACCCGGACAGGGGGCTTGCTGAGTGGGGCGCACAATGAGCAGTTCTTC.

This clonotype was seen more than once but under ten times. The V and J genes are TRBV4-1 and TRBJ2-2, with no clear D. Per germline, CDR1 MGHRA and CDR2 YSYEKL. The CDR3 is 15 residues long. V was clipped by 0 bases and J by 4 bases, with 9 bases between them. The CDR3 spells CASSQDRSGTGELFF. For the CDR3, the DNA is TGCGCCAGCAGCCAAGATCGGTCTGGCACCGGGGAGCTGTTTTTT.

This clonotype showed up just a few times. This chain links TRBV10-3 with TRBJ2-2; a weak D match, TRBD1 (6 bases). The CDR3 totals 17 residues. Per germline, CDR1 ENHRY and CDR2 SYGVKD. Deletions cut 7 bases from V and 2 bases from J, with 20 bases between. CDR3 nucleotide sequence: TGTGCCATCACCGTGTCTGACAGACAGGCTAACACCGGGGAGCTGTTTTTT. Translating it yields CAITVSDRQANTGELFF.

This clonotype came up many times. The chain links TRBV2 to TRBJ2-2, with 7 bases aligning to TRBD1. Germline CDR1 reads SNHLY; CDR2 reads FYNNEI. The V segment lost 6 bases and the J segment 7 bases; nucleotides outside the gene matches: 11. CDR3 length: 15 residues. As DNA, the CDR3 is TGTGCCAGCAGACCTGAGACAGGGATAAACGGGGAGCTGTTTTTT. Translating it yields CASRPETGINGELFF.

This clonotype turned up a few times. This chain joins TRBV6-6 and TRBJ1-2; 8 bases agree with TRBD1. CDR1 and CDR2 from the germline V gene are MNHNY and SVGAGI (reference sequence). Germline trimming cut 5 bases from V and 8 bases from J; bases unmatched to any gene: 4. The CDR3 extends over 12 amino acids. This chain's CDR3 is CASSMTGAGYTF. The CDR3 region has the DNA TGTGCCAGCAGTATGACAGGGGCCGGCTACACCTTC.

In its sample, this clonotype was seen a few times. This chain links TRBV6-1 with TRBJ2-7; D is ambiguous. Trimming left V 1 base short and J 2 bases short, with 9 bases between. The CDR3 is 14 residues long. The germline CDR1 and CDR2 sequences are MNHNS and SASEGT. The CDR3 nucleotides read TGTGCCAGCAGTGAAGGCTCAACAACCTACGAGCAGTACGTC. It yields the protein CASSEGSTTYEQYV.